This entry concerns a single T cell receptor (beta chain). Its antigen is unidentified. The germline V gene encodes CDR1 SGHRS and CDR2 YFSETQ. The CDR3 runs to 15 residues. The V gene lost 0 bases and the J gene lost 1 base, with 10 bases spanning the gap. These data are taken from a study of cytomegalovirus exposure and HLA in healthy donors. Study-level results: Among CMV-associated TCR beta chains, most appeared HLA-restricted in a later analysis.

The primer mix had 60 Vbeta and 13 Jbeta primers. Using immunoSEQ multiplex PCR, the repertoire was profiled, and TCRdb retains in-frame clones only, with some absent. The sample holds under 150,000 clones, around two thirds seen once. Participants comprised healthy donors of bone marrow. The TCR originated in a middle-aged woman in good health and CMV-seropositive. The sequencing input was PBMCs. The chain employs TRBV5-1 and TRBJ1-1, with a weak D call TRBD1 (5 bases). The CDR3 reads CASSLGGRGNTEAFF. CDR3 bases: TGCGCCAGCAGCTTGGGTGGGAGGGGGAACACTGAAGCTTTCTTT.